This T cell receptor (beta chain) was observed in a study of blood T cell repertoires in COVID-19. Study-level information: From T cells, B-cell-depleted T cells, or PBMCs came the material, which was cDNA or gDNA.

TCRdb's table, derived via immunoSEQ multiplex PCR, lists solely in-frame clones and lacks some. The sample holds about 350,000 clones, about nine tenths seen once. Participant ages covered about 18 to 89 years across 24 US areas. Germline CDR1 SGHRS, CDR2 YFSETQ. V lost 0 bases and J lost 5, with 12 bases in between. This CDR3 is built from 15 residues. Sequenced: PBMCs or T cells enriched from blood (not recorded which). The chain employs TRBV5-1 and TRBJ1-5, with a weak D call TRBD1 (6 bases). The origin of this receptor is a woman in her 30s who had been exposed to COVID-19. The DNA of the CDR3 is TGCGCCAGCAGCTTGGAAGGACAGAGGCATCAGCCCCAGCATTTT. Translation gives CASSLEGQRHQPQHF.